This passage covers 28 T cell receptor beta chains from one sample sequenced in a study of radiation and T cells in renal cell carcinoma. Clones were sequenced by immunoSEQ multiplex PCR, and TCRdb holds only the in-frame ones, with some missing. The table includes 100,000 to 150,000 clones, around 82% detected once. The time point here: blood 2 weeks post-SBRT. Noted treatment: 15 Gy SBRT to primary tumor, nephrectomy 4 weeks later. Sequenced material: blood, taken from a patient whose treatment included radiotherapy and nephrectomy. The source of these receptors is a man aged 50 to 59 with renal cell carcinoma.

The chain has TRBV6-6 and TRBJ1-1, with D uncertain. Trimming cost V 4 bases and J 4 bases, with 1 base left between them. This CDR3 is built from 10 residues. The V gene's germline CDR1 is MNHNY and CDR2 SVGAGI (reference sequence). CDR3 sequence reads: CASSFTEAFF. CDR3 coding DNA: TGTGCCAGCAGTTTCACTGAAGCTTTCTTT.

The chain uses TRBV5-1 and TRBJ2-7; 7 bases are shared with TRBD1. Germline V gene sequence: CDR1 SGHRS, CDR2 YFSETQ. With V trimmed by 8 bases and J by 1 base, 12 bases remained unmatched. The CDR3 contains 15 residues. The CDR3 region is CASKLQGSTSYEQYF. The CDR3 DNA is TGCGCCAGTAAGTTACAGGGGTCAACGTCCTACGAGCAGTACTTC. Using reference TRBV5-1 and TRBJ2-7 for the parts outside the CDR3, the full variable domain is KAGVTQTPRYLIKTRGQQVTLSCSPISGHRSVSWYQQTPGQGLQFLFEYFSETQRNKGNFPGRFSGRQFSNSRSEMNVSTLELGDSALYLCASKLQGSTSYEQYFGPGTRLTVT.

This chain uses TRBV25-1 with TRBJ1-6, with a tentative D call TRBD1 (6 bases). The CDR3 is 18 amino acids. Germline CDR1 reads MGHDK; CDR2 reads SYGVNS. The V gene lost 2 bases and the J gene lost 0 bases, with 14 bases spanning the gap. This chain's CDR3 is CASSEIRGPPSYNSPLHF. CDR3 DNA sequence: TGTGCCAGCAGTGAAATCAGGGGTCCCCCCTCCTATAATTCACCCCTCCACTTT.

Note on this clone: At one boundary the junction diverges from the germline segment, which might be a read error. V usage is TRBV28 and J usage is TRBJ2-1; D gene ambiguous. Looked up from germline, CDR1 is MDHEN and CDR2 is SYDVKM. This CDR3 is 12 amino acids long. DNA of the CDR3: TGCTACCCTTTGGTTTGGGACAATGAGCAGTTCTTC. This gives the protein CYPLVWDNEQFF.

The V and J genes are TRBV19 and TRBJ2-2; 8 nucleotides agree with TRBD1. Germline V gives CDR1 LNHDA, CDR2 SQIVND (reference sequence). The CDR3 consists of 17 residues. J gave up 2 bases and V 0 bases, and 5 bases lay outside the gene matches. CDR3 loop: CASSIDPDRGNTGELFF. The CDR3 nucleotides read TGTGCCAGTAGTATAGATCCCGACAGGGGTAACACCGGGGAGCTGTTTTTT.

This clone was recorded only once. The CDR3 loop reads CASSFNSGGSLSYEQYF. The DNA of the CDR3 is TGTGCCAGCAGCTTCAATAGCGGGGGGTCCCTCTCCTACGAGCAGTACTTC. The V call is TRBV7-2, the J call TRBJ2-7, with 10 bases lining up with TRBD2. Per the germline V gene, CDR1 is SGHTA and CDR2 is FQGNSA. The CDR3 loop spans 17 amino acids. V shed 3 bases, J shed 0 bases, and the junction held 8 bases outside the gene matches.

This clone was seen a few times. The chain joins TRBV25-1 to TRBJ1-1; 7 bases are shared with TRBD1. Germline assignment: CDR1 MGHDK and CDR2 SYGVNS. The CDR3 runs 15 residues. V shed 5 bases and J 0 bases; nucleotides not matched to a gene: 6. In nucleotides, the CDR3 is TGTGCCAGCAGTCTGACAGGGATGATGAACACTGAAGCTTTCTTT. Translating it yields CASSLTGMMNTEAFF. Variable domain in full (rest from reference TRBV25-1 and TRBJ1-1): EADIYQTPRYLVIGTGKKITLECSQTMGHDKMYWYQQDPGMELHLIHYSYGVNSTEKGDLSSESTVSRIRTEHFPLTLESARPSHTSQYLCASSLTGMMNTEAFFGQGTRLTVV.

This rearrangement joins TRBV5-1 to TRBJ2-2, with 16 bases aligning to TRBD2. CDR3 size: 18 residues. The germline CDR1 and CDR2 sequences are SGHRS and YFSETQ. Trimming at V came to 3 bases and at J to 5 bases, leaving 7 bases not matched to a gene. The CDR3 protein is CASSSGTSGGAQTGELFF. The CDR3, as DNA: TGCGCCAGCAGCTCTGGGACTAGCGGGGGGGCGCAGACCGGGGAGCTGTTTTTT.

In this sample, this clone turned up many times. This chain connects TRBV6-1 to TRBJ2-7; D is undetermined. Trimming cost V 11 bases and J 2 bases, with 10 bases left between them. This CDR3 has 11 amino acids. CDR1 and CDR2 from the germline V gene are MNHNS and SASEGT. In nucleotides, the CDR3 is TGTGCCGCCCTGGAGCCCTACGAGCAGTACTTC. Its translation: CAALEPYEQYF.

V usage is TRBV7-2 and J usage is TRBJ2-1, with TRBD2 matching over 12 bases. The CDR3 spans 17 residues. CDR1 is SGHTA and CDR2 is FQGNSA in the germline V gene. The V gene end was trimmed by 4 bases and the J gene end by 7 bases; junction bases not matched to a gene: 11. The CDR3 sequence is CASSSPPLAGGRNEQFF. CDR3 nucleotides: TGTGCCAGCAGCTCCCCCCCCCTAGCGGGAGGGCGAAATGAGCAGTTCTTC.

This clone was picked up one time. The chain links TRBV5-1 to TRBJ2-7, with a tentative D call TRBD1 (6 bases). The V gene lost 0 bases and the J gene lost 0 bases, with 13 bases spanning the gap. Germline V gene data show CDR1 as SGHRS and CDR2 as YFSETQ. The CDR3 loop spans 16 amino acids. The CDR3 spells CASSLEGTSSSYEQYF. The DNA for the CDR3 is TGCGCCAGCAGCTTGGAAGGGACATCGTCCTCCTACGAGCAGTACTTC.

V gene TRBV6-5 combines with J gene TRBJ2-1; TRBD2 matches at 9 bases. From germline, CDR1 is MNHEY and CDR2 SVGAGI. CDR3 length: 15 residues. J gave up 8 bases and V 5 bases, and 10 bases lay outside the gene matches. This chain's CDR3 is CASSPSRGLADEQFF. The CDR3 DNA reads as TGTGCCAGCAGTCCAAGTAGGGGACTAGCAGATGAGCAGTTCTTC.

CDR3 in DNA: TGTGCCAGTAGTCGCCGTTGGGGCTCTGGAAACACCATATATTTT. Its translation: CASSRRWGSGNTIYF. The V and J genes are TRBV19 and TRBJ1-3; D uncertain. Per germline, CDR1 LNHDA and CDR2 SQIVND (reference sequence). The ends were cut back, 5 bases at V and 0 bases at J, with 11 bases in the middle. This CDR3 has 15 amino acids.

The chain recombines TRBV5-6 with TRBJ1-3, with a tentative D call TRBD1 (6 bases). There are 16 residues in the CDR3. Germline V gene lookup returns CDR1 SGHDT and CDR2 YYEEEE. V was cut by 6 bases and J by 0 bases, with 16 bases left in between. DNA for the CDR3: TGTGCCAGCAAGAAACAGGGCCGGCTCTCTGGAAACACCATATATTTT. This encodes CASKKQGRLSGNTIYF. Using reference TRBV5-6 and TRBJ1-3 for the parts outside the CDR3, the full variable domain is DAGVTQSPTHLIKTRGQQVTLRCSPKSGHDTVSWYQQALGQGPQFIFQYYEEEERQRGNFPDRFSGHQFPNYSSELNVNALLLGDSALYLCASKKQGRLSGNTIYFGEGSWLTVV.

As DNA, the CDR3 is TGCGCCAGCAGCTTGGGCCGGACATTTGATCCCTACGAGCAGTACTTC. Translated: CASSLGRTFDPYEQYF. The rearrangement uses TRBV5-1 and TRBJ2-7; the D gene is possibly TRBD1 (5 bases). The V end was cut by 0 bases, the J end by 2 bases, with 15 bases between. The CDR3 is 16 amino acids. Germline CDR1 reads SGHRS; CDR2 reads YFSETQ.

V and J are TRBV10-3 and TRBJ1-3, with 7 bases aligning to TRBD1. Germline V CDR1 and CDR2: ENHRY, SYGVKD. J gave up 0 bases and V 11 bases, and 22 bases lay outside the gene matches. The CDR3 is 19 amino acids. The chain's CDR3 is CASTRVGQQHRSSGNTIYF. CDR3 nucleotide sequence: TGTGCCTCAACCCGGGTGGGACAGCAACACCGTAGCTCTGGAAACACCATATATTTT.

The chain carries TRBV9 and TRBJ2-7; a possible D gene is TRBD1 (5 bases). The CDR3 consists of 15 residues. Germline V gene data show CDR1 as SGDLS and CDR2 as YYNGEE. V gave up 0 bases and J gave up 3 bases, with 13 bases separating them. This CDR3 reads CASSVASGYNYEQYF. CDR3 nucleotides: TGTGCCAGCAGCGTAGCCTCAGGGTACAACTACGAGCAGTACTTC.

The chain is built from TRBV2 and TRBJ2-4; D might be TRBD1 (5 bases). V was pared by 5 bases and J by 0 bases, with 17 bases between. CDR3 length equals 17 residues. Per germline, CDR1 SNHLY and CDR2 FYNNEI. The CDR3: CASSPQGSDLAKNIQYF. The CDR3 DNA sequence: TGTGCCAGCAGTCCCCAGGGATCTGACTTAGCCAAAAACATTCAGTACTTC.

The V gene is TRBV28, the J gene TRBJ2-5; perhaps TRBD2 as D (5 bases). Judging by the DNA end, TRBJ2-7 fits better; the J call may be wrong. The CDR3 sequence is 16 residues long. The V gene's germline CDR1 is MDHEN and CDR2 SYDVKM. The CDR3 reads CASSPLAGLPGYEQYF. DNA of the CDR3: TGTGCCAGCAGCCCCCTTGCGGGCCTACCCGGTTACGAGCAGTACTTC.

V and J are TRBV19 and TRBJ1-2, with 8 bases fitting TRBD1. The CDR3 sequence is 15 residues long. From germline, CDR1 is LNHDA and CDR2 SQIVND (reference sequence). V was clipped by 3 bases and J by 2 bases; unmatched bases: 5. The CDR3 DNA sequence: TGTGCCAGTAGTATTGGACAGGGACAGAACTATGGCTACACCTTC. Translating gives CASSIGQGQNYGYTF. Full variable domain (remainder filled in from reference TRBV19 and TRBJ1-2): DGGITQSPKYLFRKEGQNVTLSCEQNLNHDAMYWYRQDPGQGLRLIYYSQIVNDFQKGDIAEGYSVSREKKESFPLTVTSAQKNPTAFYLCASSIGQGQNYGYTFGSGTRLTVV.

As regards this clone: The sample has other DNA sequences that encode this CDR3 too. This sequence joins TRBV9 and TRBJ2-3, with a tentative D call TRBD2 (5 bases). Trimming shortened V by 0 bases and J by 6 bases, and 5 bases separated the two germline ends. The germline gives CDR1 SGDLS, CDR2 YYNGEE. The CDR3 contains 12 residues. The CDR3: CASSVGEDTQYF. In nucleotides, the CDR3 is TGTGCCAGCAGCGTAGGGGAGGATACGCAGTATTTT.

The chain links TRBV25-1 to TRBJ1-2, with 9 nucleotides matching TRBD1. This CDR3 region has 15 residues. CDR1 is MGHDK, CDR2 SYGVNS, per germline. V was pared by 4 bases and J by 7 bases, with 10 bases of the junction left unmatched. This chain's CDR3 is CASSGEGQGTTGYTF. CDR3 DNA: TGTGCCAGCAGTGGAGAGGGACAGGGAACGACTGGCTACACCTTC.

CDR3 amino acids: CASSLVSGTSSGNTIYF. The DNA for the CDR3 is TGTGCCAGCAGCTTAGTCTCCGGCACCAGCTCTGGAAACACCATATATTTT. The chain carries TRBV7-2 and TRBJ1-3; no definite D call. The germline V gene has CDR1 SGHTA and CDR2 FQGNSA. The CDR3 is 17 amino acids. The ends were cut back, 1 base at V and 0 bases at J, with 13 bases in the middle.

This clone showed up just once. The chain joins TRBV7-9 to TRBJ1-2; 10 bases fit TRBD1. After removal of 4 bases from V and 8 bases from J, the junction contained 7 bases not matched to a gene. CDR3 length equals 14 residues. Germline loops: CDR1 SEHNR, CDR2 FQNEAQ (reference sequence). The CDR3 loop reads CASSSPTGGLGYTF. CDR3 bases: TGTGCCAGCAGCTCCCCGACAGGGGGCTTAGGCTACACCTTC.

The chain employs TRBV7-3 and TRBJ2-1, with D unclear. Germline lookup yields CDR1 SGHTA and CDR2 FQGTGA. The CDR3 extends over 14 amino acids. Trimming pared 4 bases from V and 6 bases from J, leaving 13 bases between. The CDR3 sequence: CASSYLPASNEQFF. The CDR3 region has the DNA TGTGCCAGCAGCTACTTGCCAGCTTCCAATGAGCAGTTCTTC.

The chain couples TRBV11-2 to TRBJ2-7; 7 bases fit TRBD1. In germline, CDR1 is SGHAT, CDR2 FQNNGV. The CDR3 has 14 amino acids. J lost 3 bases, V lost 5 bases, and 7 bases had no gene match. This CDR3 is CASSRQGDVYEQYF. As DNA, the CDR3 is TGTGCCAGCAGCCGTCAGGGGGACGTCTACGAGCAGTACTTC.

V is TRBV5-1 and J is TRBJ1-1; possibly TRBD1 for D (5 bases). The CDR3 length is 12 residues. V lost 5 bases and J lost 10, with 15 bases in between. The germline gives CDR1 SGHRS, CDR2 YFSETQ. The DNA for the CDR3 is TGCGCCAGCAGTTTCGAAGGGGCTCGAGCTTTCTTT. Translating it yields CASSFEGARAFF.

Only a few counts were recorded for this clone. V is TRBV7-6 and J is TRBJ2-1; D is possibly TRBD1 (6 bases). The germline V gene encodes CDR1 SGHVS and CDR2 FNYEAQ. The germline V and J ends were trimmed by 1 base and 4 bases, with 14 bases remaining between them. This CDR3 region has 16 residues. CDR3 bases: TGTGCCAGCAGCTTAGTAGCAGGGGCCGAATACAATGAGCAGTTCTTC. As protein: CASSLVAGAEYNEQFF.